This T cell receptor (beta chain) was captured in a study of T cells in Graves' hyperthyroidism and ophthalmopathy (dated by TCRdb to between 2018 and 2021). In the study overall: TCR V-J signatures able to tell the groups apart were searched for in a discovery cohort of 100 or so patients, of whom around 42 had Graves' ophthalmopathy and about 60 had stable Graves' hyperthyroidism. Following sampling, methimazole starting at 30 mg daily was given to hyperthyroidism patients, and high-dose intravenous methylprednisolone was given to ophthalmopathy patients. In six Graves' hyperthyroidism patients, the study also compared T-cell repertoires from thyroid tissue with T-cell repertoires from blood. The paper describes TCR Vbeta CDR3 sequencing of 135 peripheral blood samples, made up of 43 ophthalmopathy patients, 70 to 75 hyperthyroidism patients and roughly 17 progressor patients. For training and testing, the 100 or so patients in the discovery cohort were randomly divided in a 7:3 ratio. An independent validation cohort of around 20 hyperthyroidism patients and approximately 17 patients who later progressed to ophthalmopathy tested prospective prediction of ophthalmopathy. Paper-wide results and their limitations: Ophthalmopathy was separated from stable hyperthyroidism by a 13 V-J signature model, with about 88% sensitivity and approximately 84% specificity obtained in cross-validation and 80%/75% obtained in testing. Most expanded thyroid clonotypes (frequency above 0.001) were also found in blood, which suggests that blood repertoires may mirror thyroid immune responses. No statistical method was used to fix the sample size in advance, and group allocation was not hidden from the investigators. During validation, the model predicted progression to ophthalmopathy a median of approximately 7 months ahead of onset, with just under 71% sensitivity and roughly 72% specificity.

The CDR3 numbers 15 residues from cysteine through phenylalanine. Solely the CDR3 DNA is kept, with 45 bases framed from the first base. As encoded in the germline V gene, CDR1 is ENHRY while CDR2 is SYGVKD. V lost 6 bases and J lost 5 bases, and the count of bases not matched to a germline gene is 10. As concerns this clonotype: Its recognized antigen is unknown. Per-base quality was not reported, and no clone a single base away is much larger than it.

A patient counted as having stable Graves' hyperthyroidism if no progression to ophthalmopathy occurred over 18 months of follow-up. Hyperthyroidism patients were newly diagnosed, had a disease duration of under 2 months, and were aged 18 to 65 years. Patients with uncontrolled infections, other autoimmune diseases, pregnancy or lactation were excluded. Clinical symptoms, serum thyroxine and TRAb, thyroid ultrasound, and orbital computed tomography formed the basis for the diagnoses. Trizol reagent was used to extract total RNA, and RNA quality was then checked on an Agilent 2100 Bioanalyzer. TCR beta CDR3 regions were amplified from RNA transcripts. The TCR CDR3 was subjected to a first round of RT-PCR using the HTBI primer set and the Qiagen OneStep RT-PCR kit. Libraries were constructed in a second round of multiplex PCR, after which size selection and purification were carried out. The libraries were sequenced on an Illumina HiSeq2000 using paired-end 100 bp reads. For the original study's pipeline: SOAPnuke was used to process the raw data, removing reads that contained adapters or uncalled bases, had a mean Phred below 15, or lacked an exact match to the constant primer or identifier. High-quality paired reads were merged using COPE v1.2.5, and each unique nucleotide sequence was defined as a clonotype. MiTCR v1.1 was used to align clonotypes to the IMGT TRBV, TRBD and TRBJ reference segments. The analysis was restricted to V-J combinations with a frequency above 0.0001, which together covered approximately 99% of the repertoires. The TCS score was defined as F50 (clonal expansion) divided by E x V (chaos), with BLOSUM62-based TCRdist calculated between CDR3 peptides within each V-J. Welch's t-statistics and random forest reduced 450 to 600 V-J features to roughly 13, which were used in a naive Bayes classifier (R e1071). The similarity between thyroid and blood repertoires was quantified using the Morisita-Horn index. TCRdb trimmed public reads at Q25 via fastp, called clones via MiXCR and kept in-frame beta chains. Identical CDR3 proteins give one entry, which carries the most common genes and DNA. In this record, the V and J calls reflect TCRdb's handling and not the investigators' own analysis. The sample table records about 49,000 distinct CDR3 sequences; around 55% of these occur just once. Clones ranked in the top ten supply under 35% of the sample.

This chain is built from TRBV10-3 and TRBJ2-5, with TRBD1 matching 9 junction bases. This receptor was identified in a man aged 18 to 29 with Graves' hyperthyroidism. Sequencing was performed on peripheral blood or thyroid tissue (not recorded which). The nucleotide sequence is TGTGCCATCAGCCGCGTCGGGACAGGGTCGGAGACCCAGTACTTC. Translated, this is CAISRVGTGSETQYF.